The 18 T cell receptor beta chains presented below share a single source sample, sequenced in a study of blood T cell repertoires in COVID-19. Only in-frame clones appear in the TCRdb table, and some are missing; sequencing was by immunoSEQ multiplex PCR. The sample lists 84,000 or so clones, under 80% occurring once. The sequencing sample was made of peripheral blood. The source is a man between 60 and 75 years old with COVID-19, enrolled during active disease.

This chain joins TRBV3-1 (or the pseudogene TRBV3-2) and TRBJ1-4; perhaps TRBD1 as D (5 bases). V lost 2 bases to trimming and J lost 7 bases, with 17 bases between them. The CDR3 is made up of 16 amino acids. In germline, CDR1 is LGHDT, CDR2 YNNKEL (reference sequence). CDR3 DNA sequence: TGTGCCAGCAGCCAACTAAGGGGACCCGGGGGTGAAAAACTGTTTTTT. Its protein product is CASSQLRGPGGEKLFF.

The V call is TRBV6-5, the J call TRBJ2-5; D unclear. Trimming shortened V by 6 bases and J by 0 bases, and 8 bases separated the two germline ends. Germline CDR1 MNHEY, CDR2 SVGAGI. CDR3 size: 13 residues. The CDR3 sequence: CASRTRNQETQYF. DNA of the CDR3: TGTGCCAGCAGGACTCGAAACCAAGAGACCCAGTACTTC.

The V and J genes are TRBV6-5 and TRBJ1-1; D perhaps matches TRBD1 (6 bases). The CDR3 is 13 residues long. V gave up 4 bases and J gave up 0 bases, with 6 bases separating them. CDR1 is MNHEY, CDR2 SVGAGI, per germline. This CDR3 reads CASSSGVNTEAFF. The CDR3 DNA reads as TGTGCCAGCAGTTCAGGGGTGAACACTGAAGCTTTCTTT.

V gene TRBV27 combines with J gene TRBJ2-3; D may be TRBD2 (5 bases). The CDR3 covers 14 residues. Germline V gives CDR1 MNHEY, CDR2 SMNVEV (reference sequence). Trimming removed 3 bases at V and 3 bases at J, with 10 bases between. The CDR3 protein is CASSLSGSTDTQYF. In DNA form, the CDR3 reads TGTGCCAGCAGTTTGTCTGGGAGTACAGATACGCAGTATTTT.

V gene TRBV29-1 combines with J gene TRBJ2-3, with a possible D match to TRBD2 (8 bases). Germline assignment: CDR1 SQVTM and CDR2 ANQGSEA. Trimming shortened V by 5 bases and J by 5 bases, and 23 bases separated the two germline ends. The CDR3 loop spans 16 amino acids. The chain's CDR3 is CSVKGAKAGAGDTQYF. In DNA, the CDR3 is TGCAGCGTTAAGGGGGCTAAAGCGGGGGCCGGAGATACGCAGTATTTT.

This chain uses TRBV4-1 with TRBJ1-1, with a tentative D call TRBD1 (5 bases). V lost 0 bases, J lost 5 bases, and 10 bases lay in between. CDR1 is MGHRA and CDR2 is YSYEKL in the germline V gene. The CDR3 runs to 14 residues. The CDR3 region is CASSQDVRGTEAFF. CDR3 sequence (DNA): TGCGCCAGCAGCCAAGATGTACGGGGGACTGAAGCTTTCTTT.

The rearrangement joins TRBV9 to TRBJ2-1; D perhaps matches TRBD1 (5 bases). CDR3 length: 15 amino acids. V lost 2 bases, J lost 7 bases, and 16 bases lay in between. The germline gives CDR1 SGDLS, CDR2 YYNGEE. The CDR3 reads CASSVLGVRLNEQFF. CDR3 DNA: TGTGCCAGCAGCGTTCTAGGGGTACGGTTGAATGAGCAGTTCTTC.

The CDR3 sequence is CASSLSYSETQYF. CDR3 sequence (DNA): TGTGCCAGCAGCTTGTCTTATTCGGAGACCCAGTACTTC. The chain has TRBV5-4 and TRBJ2-5; D unclear. The ends were cut back, 1 base at V and 5 bases at J, with 9 bases in the middle. Germline V gene sequence: CDR1 SGHNT, CDR2 YYREEE (reference sequence). The CDR3 is 13 amino acids.

The chain carries TRBV5-5 and TRBJ1-1; tentatively, D is TRBD1 (5 bases). Germline CDR1 reads SGHKS; CDR2 reads YYEKEE (reference sequence). Trimming shortened V by 4 bases and J by 0 bases, and 10 bases separated the two germline ends. The CDR3 is 14 residues long. CDR3 DNA: TGTGCCAGCAGCGCTCAGGGAATGAACACTGAAGCTTTCTTT. It codes for CASSAQGMNTEAFF.

The J gene is TRBJ2-3, the V gene TRBV19, with TRBD1 matching 8 bases. This CDR3 spans 16 amino acids. The germline CDR1 and CDR2 sequences are LNHDA and SQIVND (reference sequence). Trimming cost V 4 bases and J 0 bases; bases outside gene matches: 6. CDR3 amino acids: CASSRGQGESTDTQYF. The CDR3 region has the DNA TGTGCCAGTAGTAGAGGACAGGGTGAAAGCACAGATACGCAGTATTTT.

DNA of the CDR3: TGTGCTAGTGGTTTGGTGGGACAGGGCCCTCGAGGGAACATTCAGTACTTC. Translated: CASGLVGQGPRGNIQYF. The chain uses TRBV12-5 and TRBJ2-4, with TRBD1 matching over 9 bases. V was clipped by 0 bases and J by 7 bases; unmatched bases: 10. CDR3 length equals 17 residues. Per the germline V gene, CDR1 is LGHNT and CDR2 is FRNRAP.

V gene TRBV12-3 or TRBV12-4 combines with J gene TRBJ2-3; D is unclear. The CDR3 is 12 residues long. The germline V and J ends were trimmed by 5 bases and 5 bases, with 8 bases remaining between them. The CDR3 coding sequence is TGTGCCAGCAGTGCCTCGCGAGATACGCAGTATTTT. It yields the protein CASSASRDTQYF.

This clone has only a few counts. The chain links TRBV19 to TRBJ1-2, with D possibly being TRBD1 (6 bases). Deletions cut 6 bases from V and 3 bases from J, with 20 bases between. CDR3 length: 16 residues. The germline V gene encodes CDR1 LNHDA and CDR2 SQIVND (reference sequence). This CDR3 is CASRTTRTGWDYGYTF. Here the CDR3 DNA reads TGTGCCAGTAGGACGACAAGAACAGGGTGGGACTATGGCTACACCTTC.

This clone has only one observation. This rearrangement joins TRBV19 to TRBJ2-7; D remains unclear. The CDR3 is 14 amino acids. Germline V lookup: CDR1 LNHDA, CDR2 SQIVND (reference sequence). With 1 base removed from V and 0 bases from J, the gap between germline ends came to 7 bases. For the CDR3, the DNA is TGTGCCAGTAGTATAGGCGACTTCTCCTACGAGCAGTACTTC. Protein product: CASSIGDFSYEQYF.

CDR3 bases: TGCGCCAGCAGAAGGACAGGTGACGGCACAGATACGCAGTATTTT. The encoded protein is CASRRTGDGTDTQYF. The rearrangement uses TRBV5-1 and TRBJ2-3; TRBD1 agrees at 7 bases. The V and J ends lost 5 bases and 1 base, in that order; junction bases with no gene match: 7. From germline, CDR1 is SGHRS and CDR2 YFSETQ. This CDR3 region has 15 residues.

The V call is TRBV11-2, the J call TRBJ2-1, with 7 bases lining up with TRBD2. V trimming: 5 bases; J trimming: 6 bases; junction bases outside the gene matches: 7. The germline CDR1 and CDR2 sequences are SGHAT and FQNNGV. The CDR3 covers 14 residues. This CDR3 reads CASSPAGVFNEQFF. CDR3 DNA: TGTGCCAGCAGCCCGGCGGGAGTATTCAATGAGCAGTTCTTC.

In DNA form, the CDR3 reads TGTGCCAGCAGCGGGGCTAGCGGGAGCTCCTACAATGAGCAGTTCTTC. Amino acid sequence: CASSGASGSSYNEQFF. V gene TRBV9 combines with J gene TRBJ2-1; 10 positions match TRBD2. V lost 3 bases, J lost 0 bases, and 3 bases stayed unmatched. CDR3 size: 16 residues. The germline CDR1 and CDR2 sequences are SGDLS and YYNGEE. Based on the CDR3 plus reference TRBV9 and TRBJ2-1, the full variable domain is DSGVTQTPKHLITATGQRVTLRCSPRSGDLSVYWYQQSLDQGLQFLIQYYNGEERAKGNILERFSAQQFPDLHSELNLSSLELGDSALYFCASSGASGSSYNEQFFGPGTRLTVL.

The table lists this clone with a few counts. The chain couples TRBV9 to TRBJ2-5; TRBD2 agrees at 13 bases. Germline CDR1 and CDR2: SGDLS and YYNGEE. Trimming at V came to 4 bases and at J to 2 bases, leaving 5 bases not matched to a gene. The CDR3 consists of 16 residues. The CDR3 coding sequence is TGTGCCAGCAGCTTGGGGACTAGCGGGGCTCAAGAGACCCAGTACTTC. This encodes CASSLGTSGAQETQYF.